Shown below are 11 T cell receptor beta chains from a single sample sequenced in a study of PD-1 blockade in classical Hodgkin lymphoma. Exposure to brentuximab vedotin varied, and each patient had relapsed following autologous stem cell transplantation. Repertoires were generated with immunoSEQ multiplex PCR, while TCRdb's copy carries only in-frame clones and drops some. The sample yields 98,000 or so clones, 70% to 90% seen once. Sequenced here: peripheral blood mononuclear cells (PBMCs), sampled before the second cycle of nivolumab. The origin of the receptors is a human donor with classical Hodgkin lymphoma.

J is TRBJ1-3 and V is TRBV5-1, with D uncertain. Trimming removed 0 bases at V and 0 bases at J, with 10 bases between. CDR1 SGHRS and CDR2 YFSETQ come from the germline V gene. This CDR3 is 16 amino acids long. CDR3 region: CASSLEPGNSGNTIYF. CDR3 nucleotide sequence: TGCGCCAGCAGCTTGGAGCCGGGCAACTCTGGAAACACCATATATTTT.

V gene TRBV28 combines with J gene TRBJ2-1; 11 bases fit TRBD2. The CDR3 runs to 14 residues. Germline values: CDR1 MDHEN, CDR2 SYDVKM. J lost 8 bases, V lost 8 bases, and 8 bases had no gene match. This chain's CDR3 is CASRLAGGPYEQFF. As DNA, the CDR3 is TGTGCCAGCCGATTAGCGGGAGGGCCATATGAGCAGTTCTTC.

The chain joins TRBV7-8 to TRBJ1-6, with D perhaps matching TRBD1 (6 bases). The CDR3 covers 15 residues. V dropped 5 bases and J dropped 10 bases, with 18 bases sitting between them. The germline gives CDR1 SGHVS, CDR2 FQNEAQ. CDR3 sequence reads: CASSPTTGPGSPLHF. CDR3 nucleotide sequence: TGTGCCAGCAGCCCAACGACAGGACCCGGGTCACCCCTCCACTTT.

The chain joins TRBV7-2 to TRBJ2-7; the D gene is possibly TRBD1 (5 bases). The length of the CDR3 is 15 residues. Germline V gene sequence: CDR1 SGHTA, CDR2 FQGNSA. The ends were cut back, 3 bases at V and 7 bases at J, with 19 bases in the middle. The chain's CDR3 is CASSLKGNLFGEQYF. Here the CDR3 DNA reads TGTGCCAGCAGCTTGAAGGGGAATCTGTTCGGAGAGCAGTACTTC.

The chain combines TRBV4-1 with TRBJ2-5, with a weak D call TRBD2 (6 bases). Per germline, CDR1 MGHRA and CDR2 YSYEKL. V lost 1 base and J 2 bases, leaving 11 bases between the germline ends. The CDR3 has 15 amino acids. The CDR3 loop reads CASSQGTSRQETQYF. For the CDR3, the DNA is TGCGCCAGCAGCCAAGGCACTAGCAGACAAGAGACCCAGTACTTC.

The chain links TRBV27 to TRBJ1-5; D remains unclear. Looked up from germline, CDR1 is MNHEY and CDR2 is SMNVEV (reference sequence). The V end was cut by 6 bases, the J end by 3 bases, with 9 bases between. The CDR3 covers 13 residues. The CDR3 DNA reads TGTGCCAGCAGGGACGGCCTCAATCAGCCCCAGCATTTT. Its protein product is CASRDGLNQPQHF.

The CDR3 loop reads CASSPEGLSGNTIYF. The CDR3 nucleotides read TGCGCCAGCAGCCCCGAGGGGTTGTCTGGAAACACCATATATTTT. This chain uses TRBV5-1 with TRBJ1-3; D is perhaps TRBD1 (5 bases). With 4 bases removed from V and 1 base from J, the gap between germline ends came to 12 bases. There are 15 residues in the CDR3. Germline V gene sequence: CDR1 SGHRS, CDR2 YFSETQ.

The V call is TRBV5-1, the J call TRBJ2-3, with TRBD2 matching over 12 bases. V lost 2 bases and J lost 0; bases outside the gene matches: 10. The CDR3 is 19 residues long. Germline lookup yields CDR1 SGHRS and CDR2 YFSETQ. The CDR3: CASSLFRLAGDVSTDTQYF. DNA of the CDR3: TGCGCCAGCAGCTTATTCCGACTAGCGGGAGATGTTAGCACAGATACGCAGTATTTT. Complete variable domain (other parts from reference TRBV5-1 and TRBJ2-3): KAGVTQTPRYLIKTRGQQVTLSCSPISGHRSVSWYQQTPGQGLQFLFEYFSETQRNKGNFPGRFSGRQFSNSRSEMNVSTLELGDSALYLCASSLFRLAGDVSTDTQYFGPGTRLTVL.

This clone has just one count. The chain has TRBV11-2 and TRBJ2-1; D may correspond to TRBD1 or TRBD2 (5 bases each). Per the germline V gene, CDR1 is SGHAT and CDR2 is FQNNGV. The CDR3 loop spans 18 amino acids. V was cut by 5 bases and J by 5 bases, with 25 bases left in between. The CDR3 DNA reads TGTGCCAGCAGCAATCTCCGGGACCCCCTAAAAGTTAACAATGAGCAGTTCTTC. Its translation: CASSNLRDPLKVNNEQFF.

The V and J genes are TRBV5-8 and TRBJ1-4; D call uncertain. Trimming left V 5 bases short and J 1 base short, with 12 bases between. This CDR3 contains 15 residues. CDR1 and CDR2 (germline): SGHTS, YDEGEE. CDR3 region: CASSIGWGTNEKLFF. The DNA for the CDR3 is TGTGCCAGCAGTATAGGTTGGGGAACTAATGAAAAACTGTTTTTT.

The chain couples TRBV4-3 to TRBJ2-7; D is uncertain. V shed 0 bases and J shed 3 bases, with 21 bases lying between them. This CDR3 spans 18 amino acids. Looked up from germline, CDR1 is LGHNA and CDR2 is YSLEER. The CDR3 region is CASSQDPPALAGYYEQYF. The CDR3 DNA sequence: TGCGCCAGCAGCCAAGACCCACCCGCCTTAGCCGGATACTACGAGCAGTACTTC.